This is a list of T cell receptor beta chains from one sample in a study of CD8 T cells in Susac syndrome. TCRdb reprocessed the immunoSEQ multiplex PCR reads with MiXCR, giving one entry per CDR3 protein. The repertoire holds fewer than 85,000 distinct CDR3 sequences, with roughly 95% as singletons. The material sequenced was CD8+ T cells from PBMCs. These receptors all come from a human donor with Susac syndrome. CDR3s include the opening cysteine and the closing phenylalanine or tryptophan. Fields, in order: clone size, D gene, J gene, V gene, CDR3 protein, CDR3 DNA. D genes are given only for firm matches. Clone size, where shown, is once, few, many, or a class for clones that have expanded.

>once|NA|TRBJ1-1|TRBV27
CASSIKPDSRNTEAFF
TGTGCCAGCAGTATAAAGCCTGACAGCCGTAACACTGAAGCTTTCTTT
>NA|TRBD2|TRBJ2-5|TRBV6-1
CASTTRKPSGQETQYF
TGTGCCAGCACCACTAGGAAGCCTAGCGGCCAAGAGACCCAGTACTTC
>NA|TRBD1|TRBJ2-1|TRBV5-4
CASRSSPGQSRDEQFF
TGTGCCAGCAGATCTTCTCCGGGACAGTCACGCGATGAGCAGTTCTTC
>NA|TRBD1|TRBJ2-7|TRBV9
CASSAGTADYEQYF
TGTGCCAGCAGCGCCGGGACAGCGGACTACGAGCAGTACTTC
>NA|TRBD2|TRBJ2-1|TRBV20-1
CSARTSGGAIDEQFF
TGCAGTGCTCGGACTAGCGGGGGGGCCATCGATGAGCAGTTCTTC
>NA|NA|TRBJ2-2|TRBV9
CASSQGANTGELFF
TGTGCCAGCTCGCAGGGAGCGAACACCGGGGAGCTGTTTTTT
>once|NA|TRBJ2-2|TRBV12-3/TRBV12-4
CAGRSNTGELFF
TGTGCCGGCCGCTCCAACACCGGGGAGCTGTTTTTT
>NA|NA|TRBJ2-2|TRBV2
CASIVGGDGELFF
TGTGCCAGCATCGTCGGGGGCGACGGGGAGCTGTTTTTT
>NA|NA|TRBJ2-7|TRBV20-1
CSARKPEGAYEQYF
TGCAGTGCTAGAAAACCAGAGGGGGCCTACGAGCAGTACTTC
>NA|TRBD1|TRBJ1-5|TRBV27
CASSFLGQVEGPQHF
TGTGCCAGCAGTTTCCTGGGACAGGTCGAAGGGCCCCAGCATTTT
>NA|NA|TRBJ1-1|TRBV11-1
CASSPLEGSNTEAFF
TGTGCCAGCAGCCCGTTGGAGGGATCGAACACTGAAGCTTTCTTT
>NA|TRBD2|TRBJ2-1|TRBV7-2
CASSRGGDNEQFF
TGTGCCAGCAGCCGCGGGGGGGACAATGAGCAGTTCTTC
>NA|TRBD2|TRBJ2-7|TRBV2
CASRQDGGLAGYEQYF
TGTGCCAGCAGACAAGACGGGGGACTAGCGGGTTACGAGCAGTACTTC
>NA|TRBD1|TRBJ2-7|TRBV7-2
CASSVDRTFYEQYF
TGTGCCAGCAGCGTGGACAGGACCTTCTACGAGCAGTACTTC
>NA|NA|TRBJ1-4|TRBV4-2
CASSQEKVANEKLFF
TGTGCCAGCAGCCAAGAGAAGGTGGCTAATGAAAAACTGTTTTTT
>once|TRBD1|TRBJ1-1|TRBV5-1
CASSPAGQGLVDTEAFF
TGCGCCAGCAGCCCGGCTGGACAGGGGCTGGTGGACACTGAAGCTTTCTTT
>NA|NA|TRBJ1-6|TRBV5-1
CASSLEGRSSYNSPLHF
TGCGCCAGCAGCTTAGAAGGGAGAAGCTCCTATAATTCACCCCTCCACTTT
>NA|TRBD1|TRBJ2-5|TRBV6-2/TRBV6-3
CASSYSWYWTGASIQETQYF
TGTGCCAGCAGTTACTCGTGGTATTGGACAGGGGCCTCAATCCAAGAGACCCAGTACTTC
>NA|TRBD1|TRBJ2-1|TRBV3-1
CASSATDTRDSQKGQFF
TGTGCCAGCAGCGCTACTGATACTCGGGACAGCCAGAAAGGGCAGTTCTTC
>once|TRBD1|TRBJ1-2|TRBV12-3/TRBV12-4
CASTYQGVGYGYTF
TGTGCCAGCACCTATCAGGGGGTCGGCTATGGCTACACCTTC
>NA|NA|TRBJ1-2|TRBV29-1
CSVEDLGYGAGYTF
TGCAGCGTTGAAGATCTAGGGTACGGTGCTGGCTACACCTTC
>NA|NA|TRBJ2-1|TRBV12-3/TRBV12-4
CASSLRGRGPYNEQFF
TGTGCCAGCAGTCTCCGGGGACGGGGGCCCTACAATGAGCAGTTCTTC
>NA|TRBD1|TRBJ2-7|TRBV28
CASIEDRGSYEQYF
TGTGCCAGCATCGAGGACAGGGGGAGCTACGAGCAGTACTTC
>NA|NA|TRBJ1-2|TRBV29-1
CSVEDYGYTF
TGCAGCGTTGAAGACTATGGCTACACCTTC
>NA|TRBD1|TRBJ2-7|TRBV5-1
CASSSKTGGTYEQYF
TGCGCCAGCAGCTCTAAGACAGGGGGAACCTACGAGCAGTACTTC
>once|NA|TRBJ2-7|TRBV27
CASSTDGYEQYF
TGTGCCAGCAGTACGGACGGTTACGAGCAGTACTTC
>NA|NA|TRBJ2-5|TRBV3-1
CASSRMRENQETQYF
TGTGCCAGCAGCCGTATGAGAGAGAACCAAGAGACCCAGTACTTC
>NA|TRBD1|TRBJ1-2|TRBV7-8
CASSLLTGEYGYTF
TGTGCCAGCAGCCTCCTGACAGGGGAGTATGGCTACACCTTC
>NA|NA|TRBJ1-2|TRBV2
CASTSGRDGYTF
TGTGCCAGCACCTCGGGGCGGGATGGCTACACCTTC
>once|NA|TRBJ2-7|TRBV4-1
CASSQGTRRIYEQYF
TGCGCCAGCAGCCAAGGGACAAGGCGCATCTACGAGCAGTACTTC